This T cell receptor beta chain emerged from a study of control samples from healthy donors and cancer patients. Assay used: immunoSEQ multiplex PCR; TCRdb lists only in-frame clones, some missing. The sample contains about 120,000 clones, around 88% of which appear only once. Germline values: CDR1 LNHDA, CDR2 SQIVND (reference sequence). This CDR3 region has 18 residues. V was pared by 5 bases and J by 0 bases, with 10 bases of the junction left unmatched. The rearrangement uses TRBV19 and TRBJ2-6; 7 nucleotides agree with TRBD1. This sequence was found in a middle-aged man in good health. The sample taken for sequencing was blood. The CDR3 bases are TGTGCCAGTAGTCCACGACAGGGATACATCTCTGGGGCCAACGTCCTGACTTTC. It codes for CASSPRQGYISGANVLTF.